The rows below give T cell receptor beta chains drawn from one sample of a study of blood T cell repertoires in COVID-19. The repertoire was sequenced with immunoSEQ multiplex PCR; TCRdb's copy has only in-frame clones and lacks some. The data contain 190,000 or so clones, about 87% of them seen just once; the ten biggest clones take up 0.88%. The sequencing sample was made of peripheral blood. Receptor source: a woman in her late teens or twenties who had recovered from COVID-19. Both conserved end residues are part of each CDR3. Fields, in order: J gene, D gene, clone size, V gene, CDR3 protein, CDR3 DNA. D genes are given only for firm matches. A clone size is listed for some rows: how often the clone was seen (once, few, many), or a class if it is expanded.

TRBJ2-7	.	.	TRBV6-2/TRBV6-3	CASSPGRGGGSYEQYF	TGTGCCAGCAGCCCCGGACGTGGGGGAGGCTCCTACGAGCAGTACTTC
TRBJ1-5	.	.	TRBV19	CASSSGQNSNQPQHF	TGTGCCAGTAGTAGCGGCCAGAATAGCAATCAGCCCCAGCATTTT
TRBJ2-5	TRBD2	.	TRBV29-1	CSVEDRGLAQETQYF	TGCAGCGTTGAAGATCGAGGACTAGCTCAAGAGACCCAGTACTTC
TRBJ2-7	.	.	TRBV3-1/TRBV3-2	CASSPLIGDEQYF	TGTGCCAGCAGCCCCCTAATAGGGGACGAGCAGTACTTC
TRBJ1-2	.	.	TRBV2	CASSGTGGFDYGYTF	TGTGCCAGCAGTGGGACGGGAGGGTTTGACTATGGCTACACCTTC
TRBJ2-7	.	.	TRBV6-5	CASSPGKGGEQYF	TGTGCCAGCAGTCCCGGAAAAGGGGGCGAGCAGTACTTC
TRBJ1-4	TRBD1	.	TRBV10-3	CAISESRDRGREKLFF	TGTGCCATCAGTGAGTCCCGGGACAGGGGGCGCGAAAAACTGTTTTTT
TRBJ1-1	.	.	TRBV9	CASSVGTLYTEAFF	TGTGCCAGCAGCGTCGGGACATTGTACACTGAAGCTTTCTTT
TRBJ2-5	.	.	TRBV9	CASSTLGGGRETQYF	TGTGCCAGCAGCACTCTTGGGGGGGGCAGAGAGACCCAGTACTTC
TRBJ2-2	TRBD2	.	TRBV5-4	CASKLAGVAGELFF	TGTGCCAGCAAACTAGCGGGAGTAGCCGGGGAGCTGTTTTTT
TRBJ1-2	.	.	TRBV6-6	CASSYFLREPNYGYTF	TGTGCCAGCAGTTATTTCTTGCGGGAGCCTAACTATGGCTACACCTTC
TRBJ1-6	TRBD1	.	TRBV7-2	CATRQGINNSPLHF	TGTGCCACCCGACAGGGCATCAATAATTCACCCCTCCACTTT
TRBJ2-7	.	.	TRBV5-4	CASSPGGVYEQYF	TGTGCCAGCAGCCCGGGGGGCGTTTACGAGCAGTACTTC
TRBJ2-2	TRBD2	once	TRBV14	CASSQISGSSGGELFF	TGTGCCAGCAGCCAAATCAGCGGGAGTTCAGGCGGGGAGCTGTTTTTT
TRBJ2-7	.	.	TRBV7-9	CASSPIGSYEQYF	TGTGCCAGCAGCCCTATCGGCTCCTACGAGCAGTACTTC
TRBJ1-1	.	.	TRBV7-9	CASSLVVGGGTEAFF	TGTGCCAGCAGCTTAGTAGTGGGAGGGGGCACTGAAGCTTTCTTT
TRBJ2-1	.	.	TRBV27	CASRPLVPGDYNEQFF	TGTGCCAGCAGACCACTAGTACCGGGGGACTACAATGAGCAGTTCTTC
TRBJ1-4	.	.	TRBV30	CAWSVGGSNEKLFF	TGTGCCTGGAGTGTAGGCGGTTCTAATGAAAAACTGTTTTTT